This T cell receptor (beta chain) was obtained from a study of control samples from healthy donors and cancer patients (dated by TCRdb to 2020 to 2022). From V the trimming removes 4 bases and from J it removes 7 bases, while the gene matches leave 8 bases of the junction unaccounted for. CDR1 SGHAT and CDR2 FQNNGV were looked up in the germline V gene. The CDR3 runs 15 residues from the cysteine to the phenylalanine. Only the CDR3 region is kept as DNA, spanning 45 bases read in frame from base 1. Libraries were made using the immunoSEQ multiplex PCR assay. Not all clones reach the TCRdb copy of this immuneACCESS table, which keeps in-frame sequences only. Checked studies attribute under half of the gap to unresolved V genes and leave the rest unexplained. The sample contains roughly 190,000 clones, around 93% of them found a single time. The ten biggest clones cover approximately 2% of the sample.

To note about this clone: The target of this receptor is not known. No base qualities exist here, and no much larger clone lies one base off it.

The rearrangement joined TRBV11-2 to TRBJ2-7, and TRBD2 aligns with 12 junction nucleotides. Sequencing was carried out using blood. The receptor was isolated from a man between 25 and 39 years old in good health. The CDR3 sequence is CASSYSGLAGLEQYF. In nucleotides, the sequence is TGTGCCAGCAGCTACTCGGGACTAGCGGGCCTGGAGCAGTACTTC.